Reported below is one TCR beta chain. This entry belongs to a study of blood T cell repertoires in COVID-19. At the level of the study: Samples taken during acute and convalescent COVID-19 were collected in the United States, Italy and Spain. PBMCs, B-cell-depleted T cells, or T cells were the source of the cDNA or gDNA that made up the material.

The germline CDR1 and CDR2 sequences are SEHNR and FQNEAQ (reference sequence). With 4 bases clipped from V and 4 bases from J, the junction kept 4 bases outside the gene matches. CDR3 length: 16 residues. Assay used: immunoSEQ multiplex PCR; TCRdb lists only in-frame clones, some missing. The data show around 370,000 clones, 85% to 90% seen once. The sequencing sample was made of peripheral blood. The clonotype comes from a man younger than 30 with active or convalescent COVID-19. The chain carries TRBV7-9 and TRBJ2-1; 13 bases are shared with TRBD2. As DNA, the CDR3 is TGTGCCAGCAGCTGGGGACTAGCGGGGTTGTACAATGAGCAGTTCTTC. Protein sequence: CASSWGLAGLYNEQFF.